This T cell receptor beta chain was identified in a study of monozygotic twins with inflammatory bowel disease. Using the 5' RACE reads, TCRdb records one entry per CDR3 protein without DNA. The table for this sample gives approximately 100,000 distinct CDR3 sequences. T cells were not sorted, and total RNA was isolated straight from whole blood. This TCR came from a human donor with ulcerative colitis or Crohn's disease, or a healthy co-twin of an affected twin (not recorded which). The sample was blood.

The CDR3: CASSLRTGVAKNMQYF. This chain uses TRBV7-2 with TRBJ2-4. CDR3 size: 16 residues. CDR1 and CDR2 from the germline V gene are SGHTA and FQGNSA.